The source of this T cell receptor beta chain is a study of monozygotic twins with inflammatory bowel disease. TCRdb re-analyzed the 5' RACE reads; it lists each CDR3 protein once, without DNA. The table lists about 380,000 distinct CDR3 sequences. There are 14 residues in the CDR3. Germline assignment: CDR1 ENHRY and CDR2 SYGVKD. This clonotype was obtained from a human donor with ulcerative colitis or Crohn's disease, or a healthy co-twin of an affected twin (not recorded which). Sequenced sample: blood. The rearrangement links TRBV10-3 to TRBJ2-7; lacking DNA, the TRBD2 call made by TCRdb goes unchecked. CDR3: CAISMGRRPYEQYF.